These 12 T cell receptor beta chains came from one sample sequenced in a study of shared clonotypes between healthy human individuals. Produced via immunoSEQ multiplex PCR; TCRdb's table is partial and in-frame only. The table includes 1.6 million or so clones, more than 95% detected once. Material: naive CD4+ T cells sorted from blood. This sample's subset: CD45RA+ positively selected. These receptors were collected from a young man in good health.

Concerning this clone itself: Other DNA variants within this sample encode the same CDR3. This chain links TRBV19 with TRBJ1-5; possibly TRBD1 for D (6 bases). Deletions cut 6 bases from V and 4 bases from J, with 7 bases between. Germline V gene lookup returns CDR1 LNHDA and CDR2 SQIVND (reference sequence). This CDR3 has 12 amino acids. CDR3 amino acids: CASRQGNQPQHF. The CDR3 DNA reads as TGTGCCAGTAGACAGGGTAATCAGCCCCAGCATTTT. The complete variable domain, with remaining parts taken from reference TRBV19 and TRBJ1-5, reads DGGITQSPKYLFRKEGQNVTLSCEQNLNHDAMYWYRQDPGQGLRLIYYSQIVNDFQKGDIAEGYSVSREKKESFPLTVTSAQKNPTAFYLCASRQGNQPQHFGDGTRLSIL.

This CDR3 reads CAISESPYEQYF. The DNA of the CDR3 is TGTGCCATCAGTGAGTCCCCCTACGAGCAGTACTTC. The rearrangement joins TRBV10-3 to TRBJ2-7; D ambiguous. Germline values: CDR1 ENHRY, CDR2 SYGVKD. The CDR3 runs to 12 residues. V shed 0 bases and J shed 2 bases, with 2 bases lying between them.

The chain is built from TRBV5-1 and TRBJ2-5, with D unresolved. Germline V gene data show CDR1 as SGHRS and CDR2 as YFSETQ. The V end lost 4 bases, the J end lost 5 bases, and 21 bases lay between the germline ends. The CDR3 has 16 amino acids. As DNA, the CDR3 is TGCGCCAGCAGCCTGGATCTCGGAGTTTTTGGGGAGACCCAGTACTTC. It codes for CASSLDLGVFGETQYF.

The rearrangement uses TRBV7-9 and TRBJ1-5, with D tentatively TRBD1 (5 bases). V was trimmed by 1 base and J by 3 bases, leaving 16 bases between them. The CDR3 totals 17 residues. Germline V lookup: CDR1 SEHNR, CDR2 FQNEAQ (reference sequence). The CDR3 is CASSLGMGDPHNQPQHF. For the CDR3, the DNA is TGTGCCAGCAGCTTAGGAATGGGGGACCCTCACAATCAGCCCCAGCATTTT.

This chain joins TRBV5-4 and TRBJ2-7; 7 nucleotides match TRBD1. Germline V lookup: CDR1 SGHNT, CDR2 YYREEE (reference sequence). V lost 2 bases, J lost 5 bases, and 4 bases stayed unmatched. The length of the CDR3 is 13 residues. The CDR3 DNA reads TGTGCCAGCAGCTTAACAGGGGTCGACGAGCAGTACTTC. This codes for CASSLTGVDEQYF.

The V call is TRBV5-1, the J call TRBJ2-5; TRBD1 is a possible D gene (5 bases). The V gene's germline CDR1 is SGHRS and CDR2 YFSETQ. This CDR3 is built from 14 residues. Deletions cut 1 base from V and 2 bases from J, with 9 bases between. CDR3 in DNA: TGCGCCAGCAGCTTGATGACAGATCAAGAGACCCAGTACTTC. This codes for CASSLMTDQETQYF. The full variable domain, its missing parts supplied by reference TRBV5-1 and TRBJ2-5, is KAGVTQTPRYLIKTRGQQVTLSCSPISGHRSVSWYQQTPGQGLQFLFEYFSETQRNKGNFPGRFSGRQFSNSRSEMNVSTLELGDSALYLCASSLMTDQETQYFGPGTRLLVL.

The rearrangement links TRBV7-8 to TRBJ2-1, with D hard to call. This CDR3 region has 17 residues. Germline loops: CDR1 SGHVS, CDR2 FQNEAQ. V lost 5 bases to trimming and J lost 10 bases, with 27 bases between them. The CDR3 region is CASSEQRFQPSWLEQFF. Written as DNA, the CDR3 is TGTGCCAGCAGCGAACAAAGGTTCCAGCCAAGTTGGTTGGAGCAGTTCTTC.

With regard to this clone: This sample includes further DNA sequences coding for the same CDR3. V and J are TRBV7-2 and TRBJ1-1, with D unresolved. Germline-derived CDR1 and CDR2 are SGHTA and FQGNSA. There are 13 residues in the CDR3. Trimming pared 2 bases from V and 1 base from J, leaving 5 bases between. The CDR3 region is CASSLTRNTEAFF. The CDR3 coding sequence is TGTGCCAGCAGCTTAACCAGGAACACTGAAGCTTTCTTT. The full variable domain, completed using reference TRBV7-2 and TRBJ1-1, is GAGVSQSPSNKVTEKGKDVELRCDPISGHTALYWYRQSLGQGLEFLIYFQGNSAPDKSGLPSDRFSAERTGGSVSTLTIQRTQQEDSAVYLCASSLTRNTEAFFGQGTRLTVV.

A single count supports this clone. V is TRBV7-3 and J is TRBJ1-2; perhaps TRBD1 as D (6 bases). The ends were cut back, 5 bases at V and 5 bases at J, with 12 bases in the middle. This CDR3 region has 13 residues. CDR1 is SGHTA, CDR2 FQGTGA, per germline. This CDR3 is CASSLGTNYGYTF. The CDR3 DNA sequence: TGTGCCAGCAGCCTAGGGACAAATTATGGCTACACCTTC.

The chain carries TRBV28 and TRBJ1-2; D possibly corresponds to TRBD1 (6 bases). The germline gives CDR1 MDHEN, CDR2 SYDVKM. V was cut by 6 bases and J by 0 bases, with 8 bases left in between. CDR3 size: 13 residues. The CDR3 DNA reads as TGTGCCAGCAGCCCAGGGGCTAACTATGGCTACACCTTC. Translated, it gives CASSPGANYGYTF.

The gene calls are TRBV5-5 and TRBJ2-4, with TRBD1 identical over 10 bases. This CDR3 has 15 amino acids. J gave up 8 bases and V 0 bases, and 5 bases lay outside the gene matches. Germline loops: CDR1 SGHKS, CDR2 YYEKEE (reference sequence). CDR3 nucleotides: TGTGCCAGCAGCTTGGCGAGGACAGGGGGAGACATTCAGTACTTC. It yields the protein CASSLARTGGDIQYF. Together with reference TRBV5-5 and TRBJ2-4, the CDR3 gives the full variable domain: DAGVTQSPTHLIKTRGQQVTLRCSPISGHKSVSWYQQVLGQGPQFIFQYYEKEERGRGNFPDRFSARQFPNYSSELNVNALLLGDSALYLCASSLARTGGDIQYFGAGTRLSVL.

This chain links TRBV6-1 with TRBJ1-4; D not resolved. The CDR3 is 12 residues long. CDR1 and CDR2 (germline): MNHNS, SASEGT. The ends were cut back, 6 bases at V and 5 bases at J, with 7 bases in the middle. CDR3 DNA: TGTGCCAGCAGCGTCGACAATGAAAAACTGTTTTTT. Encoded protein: CASSVDNEKLFF.